This TCR beta chain appears in the sequencing data of a study of tumor and adjacent non-tumor tissue in lung cancer. As for the study in general: Samples averaged approximately 3.9 million productive TCRbeta reads each.

The template was RNA from unsorted bulk tissue. Newly diagnosed lung cancer patients had thoracic surgery in China, August–late 2014, without prior chemotherapy. Deletions cut 4 bases from V and 4 bases from J, with 11 bases between. This CDR3 region has 13 residues. The germline CDR1 and CDR2 sequences are SQVTM and ANQGSEA. This clonotype showed up just a few times. Possible read error: a much larger clone is one base away. TCRbeta libraries were built with three rounds of nested PCR, modified from ARM-PCR. From the multiplex PCR reads, TCRdb called clonotypes with MiXCR, one entry per CDR3 protein. Here the sample spans under 95,000 distinct CDR3 sequences, around 71% being singletons.

V and J are TRBV29-1 and TRBJ1-3; D call uncertain. This sequence originates from a man between 60 and 75 years old with non-small cell lung cancer. The sequenced material came from lung tumor tissue. CDR3 amino acids: CSVAAPTGNTIYF. CDR3 coding DNA: TGCAGCGTTGCCGCCCCCACAGGAAACACCATATATTTT.